This T cell receptor (beta chain) was obtained from a study of chemoradiotherapy in HPV16-positive cancers. Only in-frame clones appear in the TCRdb table, and some are missing; sequencing was by immunoSEQ multiplex PCR. The table records 9,500 to 15,000 clones, about 78% of them present only once. This clone occurred once. CDR3 length: 15 amino acids. Germline-derived CDR1 and CDR2 are SGHTA and FQGNSA. The J segment lost 3 bases and the V segment lost 3 bases, leaving 7 bases of the junction unmatched. Specimen collection occurred from a patient who underwent chemoradiotherapy. The V gene is TRBV7-2, the J gene TRBJ2-7, with TRBD1 matching over 8 bases. The origin of this receptor is a human donor with HPV-associated anogenital cancer. This CDR3 is CASSFSGQGFYEQYF. CDR3 coding DNA: TGTGCCAGCAGCTTCTCAGGACAGGGATTCTACGAGCAGTACTTC.